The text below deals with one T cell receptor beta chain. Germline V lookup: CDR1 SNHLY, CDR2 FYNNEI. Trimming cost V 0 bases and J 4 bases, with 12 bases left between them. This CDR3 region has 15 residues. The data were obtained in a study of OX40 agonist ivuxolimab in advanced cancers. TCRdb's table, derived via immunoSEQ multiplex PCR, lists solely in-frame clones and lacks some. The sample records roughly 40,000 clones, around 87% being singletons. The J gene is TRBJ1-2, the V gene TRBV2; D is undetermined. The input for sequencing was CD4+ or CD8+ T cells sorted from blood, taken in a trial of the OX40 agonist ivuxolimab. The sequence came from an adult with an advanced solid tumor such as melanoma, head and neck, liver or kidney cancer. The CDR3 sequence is CASSEAGSYFYGYTF. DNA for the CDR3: TGTGCCAGCAGTGAAGCGGGGTCCTACTTCTATGGCTACACCTTC.